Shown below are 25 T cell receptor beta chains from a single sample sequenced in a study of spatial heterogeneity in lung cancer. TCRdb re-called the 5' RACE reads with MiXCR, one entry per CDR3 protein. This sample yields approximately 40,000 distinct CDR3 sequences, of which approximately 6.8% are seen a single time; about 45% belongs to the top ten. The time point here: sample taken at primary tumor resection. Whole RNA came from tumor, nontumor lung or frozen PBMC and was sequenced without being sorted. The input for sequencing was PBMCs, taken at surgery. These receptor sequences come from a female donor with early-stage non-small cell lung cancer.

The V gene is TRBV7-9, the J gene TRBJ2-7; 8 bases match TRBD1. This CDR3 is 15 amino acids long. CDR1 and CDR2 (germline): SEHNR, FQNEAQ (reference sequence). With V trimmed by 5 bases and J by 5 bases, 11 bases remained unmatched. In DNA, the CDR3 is TGTGCCAGCAGCCAGACAACGGCAGGGGGCCACGAGCAGTACTTC. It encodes CASSQTTAGGHEQYF.

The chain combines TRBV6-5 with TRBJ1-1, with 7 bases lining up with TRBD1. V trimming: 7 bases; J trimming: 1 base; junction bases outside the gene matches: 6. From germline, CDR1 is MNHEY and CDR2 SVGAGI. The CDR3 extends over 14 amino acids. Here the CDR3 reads CASTLRGGNTEAFF. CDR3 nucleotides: TGTGCCAGCACTCTCAGGGGGGGGAACACTGAAGCTTTCTTT.

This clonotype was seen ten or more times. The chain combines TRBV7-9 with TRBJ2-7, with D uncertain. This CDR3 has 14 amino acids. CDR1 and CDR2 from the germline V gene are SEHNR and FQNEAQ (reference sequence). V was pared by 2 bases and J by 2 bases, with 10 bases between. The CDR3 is CASSLLDGAYEQYF. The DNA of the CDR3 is TGTGCCAGCAGCTTATTGGACGGAGCCTACGAGCAGTACTTC.

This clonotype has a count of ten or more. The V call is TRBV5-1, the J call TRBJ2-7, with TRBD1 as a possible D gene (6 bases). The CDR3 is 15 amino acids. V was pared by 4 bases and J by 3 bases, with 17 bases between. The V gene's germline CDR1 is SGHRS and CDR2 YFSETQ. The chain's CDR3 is CASSRQGQTDYEQYF. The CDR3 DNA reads TGCGCCAGCAGCCGACAAGGACAGACAGACTACGAGCAGTACTTC.

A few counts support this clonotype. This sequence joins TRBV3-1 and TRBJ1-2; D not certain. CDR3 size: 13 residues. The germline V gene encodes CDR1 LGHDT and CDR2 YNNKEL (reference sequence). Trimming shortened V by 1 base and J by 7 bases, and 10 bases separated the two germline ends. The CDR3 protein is CASSQVYRAGYTF. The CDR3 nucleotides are TGTGCCAGCAGCCAAGTTTATAGGGCTGGCTACACCTTC.

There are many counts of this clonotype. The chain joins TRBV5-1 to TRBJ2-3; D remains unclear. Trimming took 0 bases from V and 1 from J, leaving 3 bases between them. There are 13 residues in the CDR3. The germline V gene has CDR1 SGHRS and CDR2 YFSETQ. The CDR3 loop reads CASSLDGTDTQYF. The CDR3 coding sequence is TGCGCCAGCAGCTTGGATGGCACAGATACGCAGTATTTT.

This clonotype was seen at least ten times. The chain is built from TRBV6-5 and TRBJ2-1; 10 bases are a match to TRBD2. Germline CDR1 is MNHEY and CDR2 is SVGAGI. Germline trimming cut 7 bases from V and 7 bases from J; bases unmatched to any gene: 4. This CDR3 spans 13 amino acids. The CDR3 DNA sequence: TGTGCCAGCACTAGCGGGGGCCTAAATGAGCAGTTCTTC. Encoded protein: CASTSGGLNEQFF.

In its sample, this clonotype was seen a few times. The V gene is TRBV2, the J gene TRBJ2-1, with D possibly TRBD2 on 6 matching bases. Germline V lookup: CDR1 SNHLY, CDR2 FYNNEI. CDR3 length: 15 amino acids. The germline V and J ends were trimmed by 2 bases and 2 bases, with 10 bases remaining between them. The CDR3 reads CASSEPGVTYNEQFF. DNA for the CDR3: TGTGCCAGCAGTGAACCGGGGGTCACCTACAATGAGCAGTTCTTC.

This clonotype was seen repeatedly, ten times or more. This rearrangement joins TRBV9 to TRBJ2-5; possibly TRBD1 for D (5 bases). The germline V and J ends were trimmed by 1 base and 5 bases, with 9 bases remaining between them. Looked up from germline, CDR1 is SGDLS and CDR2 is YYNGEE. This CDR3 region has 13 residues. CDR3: CASSVNPGETQYF. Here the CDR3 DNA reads TGTGCCAGCAGCGTAAACCCAGGGGAGACCCAGTACTTC. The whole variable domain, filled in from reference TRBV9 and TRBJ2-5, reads DSGVTQTPKHLITATGQRVTLRCSPRSGDLSVYWYQQSLDQGLQFLIQYYNGEERAKGNILERFSAQQFPDLHSELNLSSLELGDSALYFCASSVNPGETQYFGPGTRLLVL.

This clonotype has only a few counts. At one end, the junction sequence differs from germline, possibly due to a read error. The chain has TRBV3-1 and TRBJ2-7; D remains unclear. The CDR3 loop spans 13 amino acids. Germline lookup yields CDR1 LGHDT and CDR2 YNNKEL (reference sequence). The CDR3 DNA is TGTGCCAGCTGCCAATGGGATCGCTACGAGCAGTACTTC. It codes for CASCQWDRYEQYF.

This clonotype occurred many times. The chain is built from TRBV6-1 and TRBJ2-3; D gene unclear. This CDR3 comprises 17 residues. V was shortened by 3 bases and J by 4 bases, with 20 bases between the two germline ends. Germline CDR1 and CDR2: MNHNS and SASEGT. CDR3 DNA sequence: TGTGCCAGCAGTGACCGTTGGGGTCGAGACCGACCAGATACGCAGTATTTT. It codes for CASSDRWGRDRPDTQYF.

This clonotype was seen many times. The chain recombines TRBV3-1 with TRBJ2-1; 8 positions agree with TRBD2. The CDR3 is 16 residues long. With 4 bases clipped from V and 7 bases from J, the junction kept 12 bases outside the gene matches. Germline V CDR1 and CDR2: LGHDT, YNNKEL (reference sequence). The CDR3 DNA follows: TGTGCCAGCAGCCCCGGGGGGGCCTGGCGAGGGAATGAGCAGTTCTTC. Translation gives CASSPGGAWRGNEQFF.

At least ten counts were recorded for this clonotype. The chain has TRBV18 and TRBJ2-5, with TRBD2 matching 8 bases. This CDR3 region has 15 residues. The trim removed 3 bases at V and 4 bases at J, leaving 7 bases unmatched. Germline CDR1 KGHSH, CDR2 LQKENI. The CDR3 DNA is TGTGCCAGCTCACCCCGGGAGGGTTCCTCAGAGACCCAGTACTTC. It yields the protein CASSPREGSSETQYF.

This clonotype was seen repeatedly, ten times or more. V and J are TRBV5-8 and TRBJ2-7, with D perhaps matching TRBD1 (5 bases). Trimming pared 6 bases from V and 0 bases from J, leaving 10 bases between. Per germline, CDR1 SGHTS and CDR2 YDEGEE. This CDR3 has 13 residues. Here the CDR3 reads CASTTGNSYEQYF. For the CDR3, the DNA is TGTGCCAGCACAACAGGCAACTCCTACGAGCAGTACTTC.

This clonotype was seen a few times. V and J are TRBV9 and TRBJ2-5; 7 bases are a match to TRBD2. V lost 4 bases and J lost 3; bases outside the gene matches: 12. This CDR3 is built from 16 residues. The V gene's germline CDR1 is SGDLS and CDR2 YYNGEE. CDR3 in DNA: TGTGCCAGCAGCCCGGCCGGGAGGAATGCCAAAGAGACCCAGTACTTC. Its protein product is CASSPAGRNAKETQYF. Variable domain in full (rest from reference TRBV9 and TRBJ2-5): DSGVTQTPKHLITATGQRVTLRCSPRSGDLSVYWYQQSLDQGLQFLIQYYNGEERAKGNILERFSAQQFPDLHSELNLSSLELGDSALYFCASSPAGRNAKETQYFGPGTRLLVL.

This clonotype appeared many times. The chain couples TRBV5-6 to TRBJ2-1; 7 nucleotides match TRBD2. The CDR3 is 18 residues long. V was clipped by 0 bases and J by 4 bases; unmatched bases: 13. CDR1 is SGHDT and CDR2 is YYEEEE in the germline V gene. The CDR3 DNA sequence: TGTGCCAGCAGCTTGGCCCGCTGGGGGGGAACAAGTTACAATGAGCAGTTCTTC. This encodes CASSLARWGGTSYNEQFF.

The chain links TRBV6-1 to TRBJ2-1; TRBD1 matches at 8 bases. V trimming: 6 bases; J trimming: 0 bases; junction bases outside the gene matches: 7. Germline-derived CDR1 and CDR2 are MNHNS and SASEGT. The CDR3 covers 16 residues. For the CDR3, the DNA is TGTGCCAGCAGCACCCGGGACAGGAGCTCCTACAATGAGCAGTTCTTC. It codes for CASSTRDRSSYNEQFF.

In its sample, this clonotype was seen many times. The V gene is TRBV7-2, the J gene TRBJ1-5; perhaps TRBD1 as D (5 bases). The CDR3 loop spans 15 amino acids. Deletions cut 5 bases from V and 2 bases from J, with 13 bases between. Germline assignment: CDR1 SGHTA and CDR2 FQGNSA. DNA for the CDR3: TGTGCCAGCAGCACGGGACCCTACGGCAATCAGCCCCAGCATTTT. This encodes CASSTGPYGNQPQHF. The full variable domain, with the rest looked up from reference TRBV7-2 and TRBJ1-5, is GAGVSQSPSNKVTEKGKDVELRCDPISGHTALYWYRQSLGQGLEFLIYFQGNSAPDKSGLPSDRFSAERTGGSVSTLTIQRTQQEDSAVYLCASSTGPYGNQPQHFGDGTRLSIL.

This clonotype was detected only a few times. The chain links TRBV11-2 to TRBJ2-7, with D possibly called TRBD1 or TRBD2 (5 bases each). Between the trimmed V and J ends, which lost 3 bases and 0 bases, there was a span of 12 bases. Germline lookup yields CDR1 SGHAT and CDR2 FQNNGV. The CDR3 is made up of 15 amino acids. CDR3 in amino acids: CASSLAGTFSYEQYF. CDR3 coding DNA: TGTGCCAGCAGCTTGGCAGGGACCTTCTCCTACGAGCAGTACTTC.

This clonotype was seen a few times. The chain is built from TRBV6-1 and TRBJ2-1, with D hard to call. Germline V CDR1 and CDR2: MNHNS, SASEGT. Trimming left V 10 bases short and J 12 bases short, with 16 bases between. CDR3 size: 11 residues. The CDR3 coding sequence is TGTGCCACAACCTCAACCCCTGCGCAGTTCTTC. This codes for CATTSTPAQFF.

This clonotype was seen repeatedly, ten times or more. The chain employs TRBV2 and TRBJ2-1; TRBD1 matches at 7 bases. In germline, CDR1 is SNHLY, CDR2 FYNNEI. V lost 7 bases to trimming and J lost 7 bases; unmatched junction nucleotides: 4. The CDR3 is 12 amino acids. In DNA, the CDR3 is TGTGCCAGCACCGTCAGGGGGAATGAGCAGTTCTTC. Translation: CASTVRGNEQFF.

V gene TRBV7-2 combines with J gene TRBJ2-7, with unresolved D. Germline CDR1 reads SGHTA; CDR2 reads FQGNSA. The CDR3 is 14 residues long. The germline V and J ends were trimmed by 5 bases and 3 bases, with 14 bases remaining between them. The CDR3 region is CASSQWTDLYEQYF. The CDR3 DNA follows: TGTGCCAGCAGCCAATGGACCGATCTCTACGAGCAGTACTTC.

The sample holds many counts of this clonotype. This CDR3 reads CASSFRQPSTDTQYF. CDR3 sequence (DNA): TGTGCCAGCAGCTTTCGGCAGCCGAGCACAGATACGCAGTATTTT. V is TRBV7-2 and J is TRBJ2-3; no firm D call. V gave up 3 bases and J gave up 0 bases, with 10 bases separating them. CDR1 and CDR2 from the germline V gene are SGHTA and FQGNSA. This CDR3 has 15 residues. The full variable domain, rest sourced from reference TRBV7-2 and TRBJ2-3, is GAGVSQSPSNKVTEKGKDVELRCDPISGHTALYWYRQSLGQGLEFLIYFQGNSAPDKSGLPSDRFSAERTGGSVSTLTIQRTQQEDSAVYLCASSFRQPSTDTQYFGPGTRLTVL.

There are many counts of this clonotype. The CDR3 bases are TGTGCCAGCAGCTGGACGAGCTCCTATAATTCACCCCTCCACTTT. Translated: CASSWTSSYNSPLHF. The chain combines TRBV11-2 with TRBJ1-6; D gene uncertain. Trimming cost V 4 bases and J 0 bases, with 7 bases left between them. CDR3 length: 15 amino acids. Germline V gives CDR1 SGHAT, CDR2 FQNNGV.

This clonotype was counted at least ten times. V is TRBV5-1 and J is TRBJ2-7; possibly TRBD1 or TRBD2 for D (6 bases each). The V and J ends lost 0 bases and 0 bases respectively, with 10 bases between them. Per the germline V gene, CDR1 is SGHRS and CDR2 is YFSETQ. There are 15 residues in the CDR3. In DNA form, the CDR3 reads TGCGCCAGCAGCTTGGCCCCGGGGGCCTCCTACGAGCAGTACTTC. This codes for CASSLAPGASYEQYF.